Described below is a single T cell receptor (beta chain) sequence and its context. Its matching antigen is unknown. This entry is derived from a study of Tregs in tolerant kidney transplant recipients. Study results and limitations: Few patients were studied, so findings need validation in larger groups. No direct test of biological reproducibility was done here.

Per the germline V gene, CDR1 is SGHRS and CDR2 is YFSETQ. The length of the CDR3 is 15 residues. Trimming took 4 bases from V and 2 from J; bases not matched to a gene: 5. Generated by immunoSEQ multiplex PCR, the TCRdb table keeps only in-frame clones and is missing some. The sample lists roughly 46,000 clones, 75% to 95% occurring once. Unstimulated Tregs (CD4+CD25+CD127-) and CD4+CD25- non-Tregs were sorted from PBMCs. Before regulatory T cell sorting, thawed PBMCs rested overnight at 37°C in 150 to 250 IU/ml IL-2. This chain uses TRBV5-1 with TRBJ1-4; 7 positions match TRBD1. The sequence was collected from a human donor in good health. The sample consisted of Tregs from blood. The CDR3 here is CASSQMTGTNEKLFF. As DNA, the CDR3 is TGCGCCAGCAGCCAAATGACAGGGACTAATGAAAAACTGTTTTTT.